This entry lists 21 T cell receptor beta chains sequenced from one sample in a study of glioma-infiltrating T cells. TCR alpha and beta CDR3 regions were amplified from RNA using iRepertoire nested multiplex PCR. TCRdb used MiXCR to reprocess the multiplex PCR reads, holding one entry per CDR3 protein. The profile shows 90,000 to 110,000 distinct CDR3 sequences, less than 30% of them singletons. The sample taken for sequencing was glioma tissue, nonneoplastic brain tissue, or PBMCs (not recorded which). These receptors all come from a human donor with low-grade glioma or glioblastoma, undergoing nonglioma brain surgery, or in good health (not recorded which).

In regard to this clonotype: One end of the junction fails to match germline, which may point to a read error. In DNA, the CDR3 is TGCAGTGCCAGAGACCTTACCCGGACAGGGGGAACCCGTGGTATCAATCAGCCCCAGCATTTT. Translated, it gives CSARDLTRTGGTRGINQPQHF. J is TRBJ1-5 and V is TRBV20-1; 10 nucleotides line up with TRBD1. This CDR3 region has 21 residues. Germline loops: CDR1 DFQATT, CDR2 SNEGSKA (reference sequence).

This clonotype has at least ten counts. The V gene is TRBV7-2, the J gene TRBJ1-1, with D perhaps TRBD1 (5 bases). Germline V CDR1 and CDR2: SGHTA, FQGNSA. Trimming left V 2 bases short and J 4 bases short, with 14 bases between. There are 15 residues in the CDR3. CDR3 loop: CASSLSGRAATEAFF. The CDR3, as DNA: TGTGCCAGCAGCTTATCGGGGCGGGCCGCCACTGAAGCTTTCTTT.

At least ten counts were recorded for this clonotype. The V gene is TRBV20-1, the J gene TRBJ2-1; weak D call: TRBD2 (7 bases). Deletions cut 4 bases from V and 2 bases from J, with 15 bases between. The length of the CDR3 is 15 residues. Per germline, CDR1 DFQATT and CDR2 SNEGSKA (reference sequence). The chain's CDR3 is CSANGAGATYNEQFF. CDR3 nucleotide sequence: TGCAGTGCTAACGGGGCGGGGGCCACCTACAATGAGCAGTTCTTC.

This clonotype was recorded many times. This chain joins TRBV7-2 and TRBJ2-3, with D perhaps TRBD1 (5 bases). This CDR3 spans 15 amino acids. V lost 7 bases and J 0 bases, leaving 14 bases between the germline ends. CDR1 is SGHTA and CDR2 is FQGNSA in the germline V gene. For the CDR3, the DNA is TGTGCCAGCACCGCCCAGGGAACTAGCACAGATACGCAGTATTTT. Protein sequence: CASTAQGTSTDTQYF.

There are a few counts of this clonotype. The CDR3 loop reads CASSFREQEAYEQYF. The CDR3 coding sequence is TGTGCCAGCAGCTTTAGGGAACAGGAGGCCTACGAGCAGTACTTC. The chain couples TRBV7-9 to TRBJ2-7; possibly TRBD1 or TRBD2 for D (5 bases each). The CDR3 runs 15 residues. Germline lookup yields CDR1 SEHNR and CDR2 FQNEAQ (reference sequence). Trimming left V 3 bases short and J 2 bases short, with 14 bases between.

This clonotype came up many times. The chain carries TRBV11-3 and TRBJ1-1; D is unresolved. The CDR3 has 13 residues. V lost 3 bases and J lost 1, with 6 bases in between. Germline V gene lookup returns CDR1 SGHNT and CDR2 YENEEA. The CDR3 region is CASSFAQNTEAFF. The CDR3 nucleotides are TGTGCCAGCAGCTTCGCACAGAACACTGAAGCTTTCTTT. The whole variable domain, filled in from reference TRBV11-3 and TRBJ1-1, reads EAGVVQSPRYKIIEKKQPVAFWCNPISGHNTLYWYLQNLGQGPELLIRYENEEAVDDSQLPKDRFSAERLKGVDSTLKIQPAELGDSAVYLCASSFAQNTEAFFGQGTRLTVV.

In its sample, this clonotype was seen many times. V gene TRBV7-2 combines with J gene TRBJ1-2; D gene ambiguous. This CDR3 contains 15 residues. Germline values: CDR1 SGHTA, CDR2 FQGNSA. Trimming left V 3 bases short and J 7 bases short, with 18 bases between. Written as DNA, the CDR3 is TGTGCCAGCAGCTTGCTCGGGGAGTACGGGAGTGGCTACACCTTC. As protein: CASSLLGEYGSGYTF.

This clonotype was recorded at least ten times. At one boundary the junction diverges from the germline segment, which might be a read error. The chain is built from TRBV11-3 and TRBJ2-3, with 7 bases fitting TRBD2. Germline values: CDR1 SGHNT, CDR2 YENEEA. The CDR3 has 14 residues. This CDR3 is CASRLAGLGDTQYF. The CDR3 DNA is TGTGCCAGCAGGTTAGCGGGTTTGGGAGATACGCAGTATTTT.

The sample holds many counts of this clonotype. This chain connects TRBV20-1 to TRBJ1-2, with a possible D match to TRBD1 (5 bases). This CDR3 contains 15 residues. Per germline, CDR1 DFQATT and CDR2 SNEGSKA (reference sequence). V lost 2 bases and J lost 3, with 16 bases in between. The CDR3 DNA reads TGCAGTGCTAGACGGAGTAGATGGGGGGACTATGGCTACACCTTC. It specifies CSARRSRWGDYGYTF.

This clonotype occurred many times. This sequence joins TRBV29-1 and TRBJ2-3; 12 bases are shared with TRBD1. J gave up 5 bases and V 7 bases, and 4 bases lay outside the gene matches. Germline V gene lookup returns CDR1 SQVTM and CDR2 ANQGSEA. CDR3 size: 13 residues. The CDR3: CSGRDRGQDTQYF. The CDR3 nucleotides are TGCAGCGGACGGGACAGGGGGCAAGATACGCAGTATTTT.

V gene TRBV7-2 combines with J gene TRBJ1-1; D not resolved. V was cut by 3 bases and J by 1 base, with 9 bases left in between. In germline, CDR1 is SGHTA, CDR2 FQGNSA. This CDR3 contains 14 residues. The CDR3 is CASSLVPPNTEAFF. CDR3 in DNA: TGTGCCAGCAGCTTGGTGCCTCCGAACACTGAAGCTTTCTTT.

This clonotype was seen a handful of times. The chain combines TRBV3-1 with TRBJ2-7, with 13 bases that match TRBD2. CDR3 length: 16 residues. V was clipped by 5 bases and J by 0 bases; unmatched bases: 4. Germline values: CDR1 LGHDT, CDR2 YNNKEL (reference sequence). For the CDR3, the DNA is TGTGCCAGCAGCGCCCGGACTAGCGGGGGCTCCTACGAGCAGTACTTC. As protein: CASSARTSGGSYEQYF.

Regarding this clonotype: This may arise from a read error, as a much more abundant clone is one base away. No conserved phenylalanine or tryptophan is present at the end of the CDR3, so a read error is the likely explanation. In DNA form, the CDR3 reads TGTGCCAGCAGCCCACAGGGGACTTACAATGAGCAGTTCGTC. This translates into CASSPQGTYNEQFV. V gene TRBV7-2 combines with J gene TRBJ2-1, with TRBD1 as a possible D gene (7 bases). This CDR3 has 14 amino acids. V dropped 5 bases and J dropped 4 bases, with 12 bases sitting between them. Germline assignment: CDR1 SGHTA and CDR2 FQGNSA.

This clonotype was counted many times. The V and J genes are TRBV6-1 and TRBJ1-2; the D is unclear. The germline CDR1 and CDR2 sequences are MNHNS and SASEGT. With 6 bases removed from V and 2 bases from J, the gap between germline ends came to 13 bases. The CDR3 is 14 amino acids. Written as DNA, the CDR3 is TGTGCCAGCAGCGTCGGTAGAGGGAACTATGGCTACACCTTC. This sequence encodes CASSVGRGNYGYTF.

This clonotype was counted ten times or more. This chain joins TRBV7-8 and TRBJ2-1; the D gene is possibly TRBD2 (5 bases). Germline V CDR1 and CDR2: SGHVS, FQNEAQ. This CDR3 is 18 amino acids long. V was clipped by 4 bases and J by 2 bases, with 21 bases between them. For the CDR3, the DNA is TGTGCCAGCAGCTCACGAAGCGGACCAAGGGCAACCTACAATGAGCAGTTCTTC. Translation gives CASSSRSGPRATYNEQFF.

V is TRBV19 and J is TRBJ2-7; TRBD1 might be the D (5 bases). The V gene lost 4 bases and the J gene lost 0 bases, with 13 bases spanning the gap. The CDR3 sequence is 15 residues long. The V gene's germline CDR1 is LNHDA and CDR2 SQIVND (reference sequence). Written as DNA, the CDR3 is TGTGCCAGTAGTACGTCGGACATCAGCTCCTACGAGCAGTACTTC. Translation: CASSTSDISSYEQYF. The full variable domain, its missing parts supplied by reference TRBV19 and TRBJ2-7, is DGGITQSPKYLFRKEGQNVTLSCEQNLNHDAMYWYRQDPGQGLRLIYYSQIVNDFQKGDIAEGYSVSREKKESFPLTVTSAQKNPTAFYLCASSTSDISSYEQYFGPGTRLTVT.

This clonotype was found many times. The V and J genes are TRBV7-2 and TRBJ2-7; no clear D. Germline-derived CDR1 and CDR2 are SGHTA and FQGNSA. Trimming took 0 bases from V and 2 from J, leaving 5 bases between them. The CDR3 length is 13 residues. The chain's CDR3 is CASSLAWAYEQYF. The CDR3 DNA reads as TGTGCCAGCAGCTTAGCCTGGGCCTACGAGCAGTACTTC.

In this sample, this clonotype turned up many times. This chain joins TRBV9 and TRBJ1-2, with TRBD1 as a possible D gene (6 bases). This CDR3 spans 12 amino acids. V lost 0 bases and J 6 bases, leaving 6 bases between the germline ends. Germline V lookup: CDR1 SGDLS, CDR2 YYNGEE. CDR3: CASSVEGDGYTF. CDR3 coding DNA: TGTGCCAGCAGCGTAGAGGGGGATGGCTACACCTTC.

This clonotype was seen a handful of times. The J gene is TRBJ1-6, the V gene TRBV7-3; no firm D call. Trimming left V 5 bases short and J 7 bases short, with 12 bases between. The CDR3 spans 14 residues. The germline V gene has CDR1 SGHTA and CDR2 FQGTGA. Here the CDR3 DNA reads TGTGCCAGCAGCCATGGGCGGGGAAATTCACCCCTCCACTTT. Translated, it gives CASSHGRGNSPLHF.

This clonotype was seen repeatedly, ten times or more. The chain links TRBV14 to TRBJ1-6; D gene uncertain. The CDR3 consists of 13 residues. Germline V lookup: CDR1 SGHDN, CDR2 FVKESK. V lost 1 base to trimming and J lost 9 bases, with 7 bases between them. CDR3 sequence (DNA): TGTGCCAGCAGCCAAGCCGGATTTTCACCCCTCCACTTT. This gives the protein CASSQAGFSPLHF.

As DNA, the CDR3 is TGCGCCAGCAGCTTGGACCCCAACACTGAAGCTTTCTTT. Encoded protein: CASSLDPNTEAFF. V is TRBV5-1 and J is TRBJ1-1; D remains unclear. The CDR3 is 13 amino acids. Trimming took 0 bases from V and 2 from J, leaving 5 bases between them. CDR1 is SGHRS and CDR2 is YFSETQ in the germline V gene.